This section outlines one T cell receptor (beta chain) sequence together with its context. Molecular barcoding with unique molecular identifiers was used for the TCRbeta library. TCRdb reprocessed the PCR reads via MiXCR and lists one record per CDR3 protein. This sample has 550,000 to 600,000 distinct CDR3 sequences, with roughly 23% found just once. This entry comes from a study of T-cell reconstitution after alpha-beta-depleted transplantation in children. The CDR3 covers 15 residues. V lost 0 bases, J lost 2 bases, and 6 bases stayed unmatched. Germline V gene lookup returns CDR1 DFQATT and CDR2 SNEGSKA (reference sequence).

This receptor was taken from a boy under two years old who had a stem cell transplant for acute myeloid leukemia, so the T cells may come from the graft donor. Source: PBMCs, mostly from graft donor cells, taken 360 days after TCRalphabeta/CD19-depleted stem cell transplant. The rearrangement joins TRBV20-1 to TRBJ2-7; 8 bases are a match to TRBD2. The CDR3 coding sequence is TGCAGTGCTAGAGATGCGGGGGGAAGACCCTACGAGCAGTACTTC. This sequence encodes CSARDAGGRPYEQYF.